The source of this T cell receptor beta chain is a study of CD8+ T cells in alopecia areata (dated by TCRdb to the late 2010s). Study-wide context: Treated patients were enrolled in an open-label pilot trial of oral tofacitinib, 5 to 10 mg twice daily, for moderate-to-severe alopecia areata. TCRbeta CDR3 regions were amplified by immunoSEQ multiplex PCR with 35 Vbeta forward and 13 Jbeta reverse primers. Tofacitinib was given for 6 to 18 months, followed by 6 months of follow-up off drug to assess delayed response and recurrence. The study used high-throughput TCRbeta sequencing to examine T cell clonal expansion in alopecia areata, in both the C3H/HeJ mouse model and human patients. Human TCRbeta sequencing covered scalp tissue and sorted CD4+ and CD8+ peripheral blood T cells from patchy and totalis/universalis alopecia areata patients and healthy controls. RNA came from the PAXgene miRNA kit for fixed scalp, the miRNeasy kit for PBMCs, and the RNeasy kit for mouse skin. Clonality in the scalp was compared among normal scalp (n=4), patchy alopecia areata scalp (n=8), and alopecia totalis/universalis scalp (n=8). Biopsies were taken from tofacitinib-treated patients at baseline and again at 4 and 24 weeks into treatment, and several of those patients also had a later scalp biopsy. Disease severity in treated patients was measured with the SALT score, which quantifies the percentage of affected scalp surface area. Study-wide findings and limitations: TCR sequences shared between patients were less clear than in mice, possibly partly because of HLA diversity in the patient population. Unlike mouse skin, which is dominated by gammadelta T cells, normal human skin has resident alphabeta T cells that are also sequenced, and this complicates analysis of the scalp TCR repertoire. Compared with normal scalp, lesional scalp, particularly in alopecia totalis/universalis, had higher clonality and more expanded CD8+ clones, which suggests antigenic drive. During tofacitinib treatment, many expanded lesional clones stuck around in both scalp and blood, and this persistence may partly explain why relapse happens after treatment is stopped. Because the treated cohort was small and had just a single nonresponder, larger studies are needed to establish links between baseline CD8+ expansion and response. Tofacitinib significantly decreased scalp clonality and the number of expanded CD8+ clones among the top 100 scalp clones.

The library was generated by the immunoSEQ multiplex PCR assay. For TCR sequencing, RNA was extracted from every sample and reverse transcribed into cDNA to serve as template. First-strand cDNA was synthesized with SuperScript III using a 2:1 mix of oligo-dT and random hexamers. A synthetic immune receptor repertoire was used to measure amplification bias, and any remaining bias was corrected computationally. Per the original workflow: Raw reads were preprocessed to remove errors, and CDR3 was defined according to IMGT conventions as the region from the conserved cysteine to phenylalanine. To get clonality, Shannon entropy was normalized by log2 of the number of productive unique TCRs and the result was subtracted from 1. Whether scalp clones were CD4 or CD8 was inferred by matching scalp TCRbeta sequences against CD4 and CD8 repertoires sorted from blood. What TCRdb holds here is the immuneACCESS table cut down to in-frame rearrangements. Part of the clones is not present; checked against another copy, under half of the missing clones reflect an unresolved V gene, and the others are unexplained. D and trimming come from the DNA, and the V and J calls and clone size come from that table. The sample table holds 150,000 to 200,000 clones, of which roughly 65% were seen once. The top ten hold approximately 0.9% of the sample.

The time point label on this specimen signifies: about four weeks on oral tofacitinib. The treatment or condition label, read with the paper, signifies: oral pan-JAK inhibitor, 5-10 mg twice daily. Lesional scalp punch biopsies and peripheral blood were collected from alopecia areata patients. PBMCs were isolated by density centrifugation and stained for CD3, CD4 and CD8, and CD4+ and CD8+ T cells were sorted on a FACSAria. The CDR3 contains 15 residues, cysteine and phenylalanine counted. Only the CDR3 part of the read is kept: 45 bases, read in frame from the first base. CDR1 and CDR2 are read off the germline V gene (reference sequence) as SGHKS and YYEKEE. Ends trimmed: V by 1 base, J by 3 bases; bases unmatched to a gene: 4. This clone was seen only a few times. There is no known antigen for this receptor. Base qualities are not recorded, but no much larger clone differs from it by a single base.

The receptor's source is a human donor with alopecia areata. The chain joins TRBV5-5 to TRBJ1-1; 9 nucleotides in the junction match TRBD1. Sequences were derived from CD4+ T cells sorted from blood, sampled at week 4, from a patient treated with tofacitinib. Here the CDR3 is given as CASSLLTGGHTEAFF. At the DNA level, the sequence is TGTGCCAGCAGCTTGCTTACAGGGGGCCACACTGAAGCTTTCTTT.